A single sample is the source of the 20 T cell receptor beta chains below, sequenced in a study of cytomegalovirus exposure and HLA in healthy donors. Sequenced by immunoSEQ multiplex PCR; TCRdb stores in-frame clones only, minus some. The data contain roughly 63,000 clones, approximately 88% of them singletons. Sequenced sample: PBMCs. The receptors were gathered from a woman under 30 in good health and CMV-seronegative.

The chain combines TRBV5-4 with TRBJ1-1; D might be TRBD1 (5 bases). The CDR3 totals 16 residues. CDR1 is SGHNT and CDR2 is YYREEE in the germline V gene (reference sequence). Trimming left V 4 bases short and J 4 bases short, with 20 bases between. CDR3 coding DNA: TGTGCCAGCAGCCCACCCCCAGGCGGGGGAGGCACTGAAGCTTTCTTT. Translated: CASSPPPGGGGTEAFF.

The chain couples TRBV28 to TRBJ2-7; D perhaps matches TRBD2 (5 bases). V was cut by 3 bases and J by 2 bases, with 8 bases left in between. Germline CDR1 is MDHEN and CDR2 is SYDVKM. This CDR3 contains 13 residues. CDR3 loop: CASSFGVAYEQYF. The CDR3 DNA sequence: TGTGCCAGCAGTTTCGGGGTTGCCTACGAGCAGTACTTC.

This chain links TRBV5-5 with TRBJ1-1; TRBD1 matches 10 bases. This CDR3 spans 15 amino acids. Germline assignment: CDR1 SGHKS and CDR2 YYEKEE (reference sequence). V shed 4 bases and J 3 bases; nucleotides not matched to a gene: 6. The CDR3 loop reads CASSPRTGGDTEAFF. CDR3 in DNA: TGTGCCAGCAGCCCCAGGACAGGGGGGGACACTGAAGCTTTCTTT.

The chain uses TRBV11-2 and TRBJ2-5, with 10 bases matching TRBD1. The ends lost 6 bases at V and 5 bases at J; junction bases unmatched: 9. The CDR3 consists of 15 residues. Germline V lookup: CDR1 SGHAT, CDR2 FQNNGV. The CDR3 sequence: CASRPADRGPETQYF. The CDR3 bases are TGTGCCAGCAGACCTGCCGACAGGGGGCCGGAGACCCAGTACTTC.

The chain is built from TRBV21-1 and TRBJ1-3; the table's D call TRBD1 went unverified against the DNA. TRBV21-1 is tagged as a pseudogene. This CDR3 is built from 14 residues. CDR3 bases: TGTGCCAGCAACCGACACCTCTCTGGAAACACCATATATTTT. This codes for CASNRHLSGNTIYF.

This chain connects TRBV5-8 to TRBJ2-3; 8 positions agree with TRBD1. This CDR3 is 16 amino acids long. V dropped 0 bases and J dropped 6; count of bases not matched to a gene: 9. Germline CDR1 reads SGHTS; CDR2 reads YDEGEE. Here the CDR3 reads CASSLVVAGGADTQYF. The CDR3 DNA reads as TGTGCCAGCAGCTTGGTCGTGGCAGGGGGCGCCGATACGCAGTATTTT.

The V call is TRBV18, the J call TRBJ2-7, with 11 nucleotides matching TRBD2. The CDR3 totals 15 residues. V lost 5 bases and J lost 3; bases outside the gene matches: 6. Germline lookup yields CDR1 KGHSH and CDR2 LQKENI. DNA for the CDR3: TGTGCCAGCTCAGCACAGACTAGCGGGAACTACGAGCAGTACTTC. It translates to CASSAQTSGNYEQYF. The full variable domain, with the rest looked up from reference TRBV18 and TRBJ2-7, is NAGVMQNPRHLVRRRGQEARLRCSPMKGHSHVYWYRQLPEEGLKFMVYLQKENIIDESGMPKERFSAEFPKEGPSILRIQQVVRGDSAAYFCASSAQTSGNYEQYFGPGTRLTVT.

V and J are TRBV7-2 and TRBJ2-3; TRBD1 matches at 10 bases. CDR1 is SGHTA, CDR2 FQGNSA, per germline. V shed 5 bases, J shed 5 bases, and the junction held 1 base outside the gene matches. The CDR3 sequence is 13 residues long. The chain's CDR3 is CASSRDRGDTQYF. CDR3 coding DNA: TGTGCCAGCAGCCGGGACAGGGGAGATACGCAGTATTTT. Filled out from reference TRBV7-2 and TRBJ2-3, the complete variable domain reads GAGVSQSPSNKVTEKGKDVELRCDPISGHTALYWYRQSLGQGLEFLIYFQGNSAPDKSGLPSDRFSAERTGGSVSTLTIQRTQQEDSAVYLCASSRDRGDTQYFGPGTRLTVL.

V and J are TRBV6-6 and TRBJ2-7, with D perhaps matching TRBD1 (6 bases). Looked up from germline, CDR1 is MNHNY and CDR2 is SVGAGI (reference sequence). V was shortened by 6 bases and J by 3 bases, with 15 bases between the two germline ends. This CDR3 has 14 amino acids. CDR3: CASRPWARGYEQYF. CDR3 nucleotides: TGTGCCAGCAGACCGTGGGCCAGGGGCTACGAGCAGTACTTC.

The V call is TRBV18, the J call TRBJ1-3, with D unclear. Germline CDR1 and CDR2: KGHSH and LQKENI. The V end lost 3 bases, the J end lost 0 bases, and 12 bases lay between the germline ends. This CDR3 is 16 amino acids long. In DNA form, the CDR3 reads TGTGCCAGCTCACCGCCACTACTGATCTCTGGAAACACCATATATTTT. The encoded protein is CASSPPLLISGNTIYF.

This clone came up once. The rearrangement uses TRBV18 and TRBJ1-2, with a tentative D call TRBD1 (5 bases). Between the trimmed V and J ends, which lost 2 bases and 8 bases, there was a span of 12 bases. Germline CDR1 and CDR2: KGHSH and LQKENI. This CDR3 is 13 amino acids long. CDR3 region: CASSPATDMGYTF. The CDR3 nucleotides read TGTGCCAGCTCACCAGCGACAGATATGGGCTACACCTTC.

The CDR3 region has the DNA TGTGCCAGCAGCTTAGATTTGGGGACTAGCCTGTACTTC. Translated: CASSLDLGTSLYF. This chain joins TRBV11-2 and TRBJ2-7, with 9 positions matching TRBD2. The ends lost 0 bases at V and 12 bases at J; junction bases unmatched: 6. The length of the CDR3 is 13 residues. Per the germline V gene, CDR1 is SGHAT and CDR2 is FQNNGV.

The chain couples TRBV30 to TRBJ1-1; D possibly corresponds to TRBD1 (6 bases). This CDR3 is built from 13 residues. CDR1 and CDR2 (germline): GTSNPN, SVGIG (reference sequence). The V and J ends lost 0 bases and 3 bases respectively, with 8 bases between them. The CDR3 reads CAWSVQGYTEAFF. The DNA for the CDR3 is TGTGCCTGGAGTGTCCAGGGGTACACTGAAGCTTTCTTT.

Here the CDR3 DNA reads TGTGCCAGTAGTACCCCTGGGGGGAGCACAGATACGCAGTATTTT. This gives the protein CASSTPGGSTDTQYF. J is TRBJ2-3 and V is TRBV19; D perhaps matches TRBD2 (6 bases). CDR1 and CDR2 (germline): LNHDA, SQIVND (reference sequence). The length of the CDR3 is 15 residues. V was trimmed by 4 bases and J by 0 bases, leaving 11 bases between them. Complete variable domain (other parts from reference TRBV19 and TRBJ2-3): DGGITQSPKYLFRKEGQNVTLSCEQNLNHDAMYWYRQDPGQGLRLIYYSQIVNDFQKGDIAEGYSVSREKKESFPLTVTSAQKNPTAFYLCASSTPGGSTDTQYFGPGTRLTVL.

This sequence joins TRBV6-5 and TRBJ2-5; 7 bases align to TRBD1. The CDR3 runs 14 residues. V gave up 5 bases and J gave up 3 bases; unmatched junction bases: 6. Germline V gene sequence: CDR1 MNHEY, CDR2 SVGAGI. The CDR3 loop reads CASSHRDRKETQYF. The CDR3, as DNA: TGTGCCAGCAGTCACCGGGACAGAAAAGAGACCCAGTACTTC.

This clone appeared a few times. J is TRBJ2-7 and V is TRBV7-8; 8 bases are shared with TRBD2. V gave up 5 bases and J gave up 3 bases; unmatched junction bases: 3. CDR1 and CDR2 (germline): SGHVS, FQNEAQ. The CDR3 contains 13 residues. CDR3 amino acids: CASSLTSDYEQYF. For the CDR3, the DNA is TGTGCCAGCAGCCTGACTAGCGACTACGAGCAGTACTTC.

The chain employs TRBV28 and TRBJ2-7, with TRBD2 matching over 15 bases. V trimming: 6 bases; J trimming: 0 bases; junction bases outside the gene matches: 24. The CDR3 runs to 23 residues. Germline CDR1 reads MDHEN; CDR2 reads SYDVKM. CDR3 amino acids: CASRQHRGRQSGLAGGSSYEQYF. CDR3 nucleotides: TGTGCCAGCAGACAGCACCGGGGCCGCCAGTCGGGACTAGCGGGGGGTAGCTCCTACGAGCAGTACTTC.

The chain employs TRBV30 and TRBJ2-5; a possible D gene is TRBD2 (7 bases). The CDR3 consists of 15 residues. V lost 8 bases, J lost 4 bases, and 23 bases lay in between. Germline assignment: CDR1 GTSNPN and CDR2 SVGIG (reference sequence). CDR3 bases: TGTGCCGGATTTTACCCGGGGGGCGCAGGAGAGACCCAGTACTTC. Protein product: CAGFYPGGAGETQYF.

J is TRBJ1-3 and V is TRBV6-5; D is uncertain. The CDR3 extends over 14 amino acids. The germline gives CDR1 MNHEY, CDR2 SVGAGI. V was shortened by 5 bases and J by 0 bases, with 8 bases between the two germline ends. CDR3 protein: CASSAGSSGNTIYF. As DNA, the CDR3 is TGTGCCAGCAGTGCCGGTTCCTCTGGAAACACCATATATTTT.

V is TRBV30 and J is TRBJ2-5, with D tentatively TRBD1 (6 bases). The CDR3 length is 12 residues. Trimming cost V 3 bases and J 5 bases, with 10 bases left between them. Germline CDR1 and CDR2: GTSNPN and SVGIG (reference sequence). As DNA, the CDR3 is TGTGCCTGGAGAGGGGGTCGCGAGACCCAGTACTTC. Its protein product is CAWRGGRETQYF.